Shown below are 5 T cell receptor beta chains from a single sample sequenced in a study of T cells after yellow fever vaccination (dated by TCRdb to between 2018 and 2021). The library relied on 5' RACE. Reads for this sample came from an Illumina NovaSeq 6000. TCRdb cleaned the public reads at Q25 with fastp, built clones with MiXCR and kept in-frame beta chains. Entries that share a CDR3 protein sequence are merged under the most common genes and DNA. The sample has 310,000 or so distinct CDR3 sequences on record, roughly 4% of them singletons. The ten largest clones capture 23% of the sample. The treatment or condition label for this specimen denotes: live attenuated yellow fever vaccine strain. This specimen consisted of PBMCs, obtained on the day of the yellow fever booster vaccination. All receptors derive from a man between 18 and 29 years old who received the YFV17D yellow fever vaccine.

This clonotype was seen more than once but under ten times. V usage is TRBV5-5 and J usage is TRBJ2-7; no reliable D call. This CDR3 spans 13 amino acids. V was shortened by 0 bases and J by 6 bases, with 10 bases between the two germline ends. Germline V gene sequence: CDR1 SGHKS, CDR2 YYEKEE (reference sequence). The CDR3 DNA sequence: TGTGCCAGCAGCTTGGACCCACTGACCGAGCAGTACGTC. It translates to CASSLDPLTEQYV.

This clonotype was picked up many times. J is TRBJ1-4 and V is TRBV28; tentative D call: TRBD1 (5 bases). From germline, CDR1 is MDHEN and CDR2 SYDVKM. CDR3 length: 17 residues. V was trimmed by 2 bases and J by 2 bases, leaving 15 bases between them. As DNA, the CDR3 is TGTGCCAGCAGTTTAATGGGGCCTTCAGGGACTAATGAAAAACTGTTTTTT. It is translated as CASSLMGPSGTNEKLFF.

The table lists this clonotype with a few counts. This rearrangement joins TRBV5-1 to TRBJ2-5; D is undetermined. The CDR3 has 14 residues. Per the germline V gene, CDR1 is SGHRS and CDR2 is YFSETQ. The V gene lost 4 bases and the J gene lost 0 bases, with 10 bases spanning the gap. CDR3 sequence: CASSPGGYQETQYF. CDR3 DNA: TGCGCCAGCAGCCCCGGCGGATACCAAGAGACCCAGTACTTC.

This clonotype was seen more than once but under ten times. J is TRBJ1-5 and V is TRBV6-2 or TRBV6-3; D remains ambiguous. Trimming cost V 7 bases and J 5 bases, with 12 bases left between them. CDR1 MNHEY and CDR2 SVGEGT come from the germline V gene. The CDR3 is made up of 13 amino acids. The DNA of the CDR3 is TGTGCCAGCAATGACGAGAGGGATCAGCCCCAGCATTTT. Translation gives CASNDERDQPQHF.

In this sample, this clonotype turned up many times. CDR3 bases: TGCGCCAGCAGCGAAACAGGGGAGTACGGGGAGCTGTTTTTT. Amino acids: CASSETGEYGELFF. This chain connects TRBV5-1 to TRBJ2-2; 7 bases fit TRBD1. Trimming took 4 bases from V and 7 from J; bases not matched to a gene: 7. The CDR3 sequence is 14 residues long. From germline, CDR1 is SGHRS and CDR2 YFSETQ.